These 8 T cell receptor beta chains were all obtained from the same sample, sequenced in a study of cytomegalovirus exposure and HLA in healthy donors. The study ran its PCR with 60 Vbeta and 13 Jbeta primers. Profiled with immunoSEQ multiplex PCR; TCRdb holds only in-frame clones, not every one. The table lists 150,000 to 200,000 clones, 79% of them singletons. The sequencing sample was made of PBMCs. These receptors all come from a man aged 35 to 55 in good health and CMV-seronegative.

The chain links TRBV19 to TRBJ2-6, with 7 bases matching TRBD2. This CDR3 has 15 residues. From germline, CDR1 is LNHDA and CDR2 SQIVND (reference sequence). Trimming cost V 3 bases and J 1 base; bases outside gene matches: 0. CDR3 in amino acids: CASSIGGSGANVLTF. For the CDR3, the DNA is TGTGCCAGTAGTATCGGGGGGTCTGGGGCCAACGTCCTGACTTTC.

This clone was observed a handful of times. This chain connects TRBV2 to TRBJ1-1; D is undetermined. The CDR3 is 13 amino acids. Germline values: CDR1 SNHLY, CDR2 FYNNEI. V was trimmed by 6 bases and J by 0 bases, leaving 8 bases between them. The CDR3 is CASRVGLNTEAFF. CDR3 DNA: TGTGCCAGCAGGGTTGGCTTGAACACTGAAGCTTTCTTT.

The table lists this clone with a count of one. This rearrangement joins TRBV4-3 to TRBJ2-7, with 7 bases that match TRBD2. V lost 1 base to trimming and J lost 2 bases; unmatched junction nucleotides: 5. Germline values: CDR1 LGHNA, CDR2 YSLEER. This CDR3 has 15 amino acids. The CDR3 DNA follows: TGCGCCAGCAGCCAAGCGGCTAGCGGACCCTACGAGCAGTACTTC. Translated: CASSQAASGPYEQYF.

The gene calls are TRBV19 and TRBJ1-2; 7 bases match TRBD1. The CDR3 is made up of 13 amino acids. Germline lookup yields CDR1 LNHDA and CDR2 SQIVND (reference sequence). The V and J ends lost 7 bases and 4 bases, in that order; junction bases with no gene match: 6. CDR3 coding DNA: TGTGCCAGTACCCGAGGGGGCCTCTATGGCTACACCTTC. This encodes CASTRGGLYGYTF. Together with reference TRBV19 and TRBJ1-2, the CDR3 gives the full variable domain: DGGITQSPKYLFRKEGQNVTLSCEQNLNHDAMYWYRQDPGQGLRLIYYSQIVNDFQKGDIAEGYSVSREKKESFPLTVTSAQKNPTAFYLCASTRGGLYGYTFGSGTRLTVV.

The chain carries TRBV28 and TRBJ2-1, with a possible D match to TRBD2 (6 bases). Trimming left V 3 bases short and J 11 bases short, with 20 bases between. Germline values: CDR1 MDHEN, CDR2 SYDVKM. The CDR3 loop spans 15 amino acids. CDR3 in amino acids: CASSFTSRPRFKQFF. In nucleotides, the CDR3 is TGTGCCAGCAGTTTTACTAGCCGGCCGAGATTTAAGCAGTTCTTC.

The V gene is TRBV30, the J gene TRBJ1-4, with TRBD1 matching over 9 bases. The CDR3 is 17 amino acids. The V segment lost 1 base and the J segment 8 bases; nucleotides outside the gene matches: 14. In germline, CDR1 is GTSNPN, CDR2 SVGIG (reference sequence). CDR3 loop: CAWSADSLDRGYEKLFF. The DNA of the CDR3 is TGTGCCTGGAGTGCGGATTCTTTGGACAGGGGATACGAAAAACTGTTTTTT.

The chain is built from TRBV5-4 and TRBJ2-1, with 7 nucleotides matching TRBD2. From germline, CDR1 is SGHNT and CDR2 YYREEE (reference sequence). Trimming cost V 3 bases and J 8 bases; bases outside gene matches: 8. This CDR3 is 14 amino acids long. CDR3 amino acids: CASSSIGGRDEQFF. CDR3 coding DNA: TGTGCCAGCAGCTCCATTGGGGGGAGGGATGAGCAGTTCTTC.

The chain employs TRBV7-2 and TRBJ2-1; D not certain. V lost 1 base to trimming and J lost 7 bases, with 5 bases between them. The CDR3 has 12 amino acids. CDR1 SGHTA and CDR2 FQGNSA come from the germline V gene. This chain's CDR3 is CASSLERNEQFF. The CDR3 coding sequence is TGTGCCAGCAGCTTAGAGAGGAATGAGCAGTTCTTC.